This TCR beta chain comes out of a study of T-cell memory formation after mild COVID-19. Study as a whole: TCR clusters mostly belonged to single donors.

Whole-study findings and limits: Pre-infection memory held some responding clones, suggesting pre-existing cross-reactive T cells responded.

The CDR3 is 13 residues long. V shed 4 bases and J 2 bases; nucleotides not matched to a gene: 2. From germline, CDR1 is SQVTM and CDR2 ANQGSEA. Notes on this clonotype: Antigen specificity is unknown.

Constant-segment primers were used for 5'RACE, and the resulting TCR alpha and TCR beta cDNA libraries carried sample barcodes and UMIs. MiXCR, run by TCRdb on the 5' RACE reads, gives a single entry per CDR3 protein. This sample has under 450,000 distinct CDR3 sequences, with about 22% found just once. The specimen was PBMCs or a T cell subset sorted from them (not recorded which). This TCR was recovered from an adult woman who had mild COVID-19 (a few samples of this study predate the infection). Cell type and time point are not known. This sequence joins TRBV29-1 and TRBJ1-1; 9 bases map to TRBD1. This chain's CDR3 is CSVGQGDNTEAFF. The CDR3 region has the DNA TGCAGCGTTGGACAGGGGGATAACACTGAAGCTTTCTTT.